This entry lists 6 T cell receptor beta chains sequenced from one sample in a study of T cell repertoires in cytomegalovirus infection. TCRdb re-called the reads with MiXCR, one entry per CDR3 protein. Of 380,000 or so distinct CDR3 sequences listed, just under 35% are singletons. For these receptors, no antigen is known. This material consisted of cultured PBMCs, taken from culture after CMV antigen stimulation. These TCRs come from a human donor in good health (CMV status not recorded). Some clones in this sample may be carry-over from other donors' samples.

The chain couples TRBV10-3 to TRBJ2-5; TRBD1 might be the D (6 bases). The germline V gene encodes CDR1 ENHRY and CDR2 SYGVKD. V was trimmed by 6 bases and J by 2 bases, leaving 16 bases between them. CDR3 size: 15 residues. DNA for the CDR3: TGTGCCATCAGGGAATCGTACAGGGATCAAGAGACCCAGTACTTC. This encodes CAIRESYRDQETQYF.

The chain links TRBV19 to TRBJ2-3, with D tentatively TRBD2 (7 bases). CDR3 length: 15 amino acids. From germline, CDR1 is LNHDA and CDR2 SQIVND (reference sequence). V was cut by 6 bases and J by 4 bases, with 17 bases left in between. CDR3 in DNA: TGTGCCAGTAGCCCTTATCGGGGGGCCGCAGATACGCAGTATTTT. It yields the protein CASSPYRGAADTQYF.

The V gene is TRBV7-2, the J gene TRBJ2-5; D is ambiguous. CDR3 size: 13 residues. The germline V gene encodes CDR1 SGHTA and CDR2 FQGNSA. The V end was cut by 3 bases, the J end by 1 base, with 6 bases between. DNA of the CDR3: TGTGCCAGCAGCTTCCTCTTCCAAGAGACCCAGTACTTC. It encodes CASSFLFQETQYF. The full variable domain, rest sourced from reference TRBV7-2 and TRBJ2-5, is GAGVSQSPSNKVTEKGKDVELRCDPISGHTALYWYRQSLGQGLEFLIYFQGNSAPDKSGLPSDRFSAERTGGSVSTLTIQRTQQEDSAVYLCASSFLFQETQYFGPGTRLLVL.

V is TRBV6-5 and J is TRBJ2-3, with D perhaps TRBD2 (5 bases). The CDR3 runs 11 residues. CDR1 and CDR2 from the germline V gene are MNHEY and SVGAGI. V was pared by 9 bases and J by 4 bases, with 8 bases between. The CDR3 loop reads CASRSADTQYF. The CDR3 bases are TGTGCCAGTCGTAGCGCAGATACGCAGTATTTT.

The rearrangement uses TRBV4-3 and TRBJ2-3; D is possibly TRBD1 (5 bases). Germline CDR1 is LGHNA and CDR2 is YSLEER. Between the trimmed V and J ends, which lost 0 bases and 2 bases, there was a span of 18 bases. The CDR3 has 18 amino acids. As DNA, the CDR3 is TGCGCCAGCAGCCAAGAAGGTCAGCCACAGGCGGTCACAGATACGCAGTATTTT. Protein sequence: CASSQEGQPQAVTDTQYF.

This clonotype was detected a few times. This sequence joins TRBV7-8 and TRBJ1-4; D is unresolved. Trimming took off 1 base at V and 10 bases at J, with 16 bases between the two ends. Germline-derived CDR1 and CDR2 are SGHVS and FQNEAQ. The CDR3 spans 15 residues. The CDR3: CASSLVSGIRGKLFF. As DNA, the CDR3 is TGTGCCAGCAGCTTAGTTTCGGGGATCCGCGGAAAACTGTTTTTT.